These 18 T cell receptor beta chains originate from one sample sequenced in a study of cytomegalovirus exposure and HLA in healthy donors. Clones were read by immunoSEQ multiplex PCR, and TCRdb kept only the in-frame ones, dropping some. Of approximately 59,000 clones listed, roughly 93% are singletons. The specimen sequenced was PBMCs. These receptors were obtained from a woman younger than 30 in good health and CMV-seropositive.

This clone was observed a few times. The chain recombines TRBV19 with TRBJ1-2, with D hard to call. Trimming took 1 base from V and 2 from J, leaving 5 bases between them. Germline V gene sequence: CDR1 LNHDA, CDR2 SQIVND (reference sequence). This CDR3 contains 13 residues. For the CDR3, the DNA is TGTGCCAGTAGTATAGTTGGCAACTATGGCTACACCTTC. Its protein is CASSIVGNYGYTF.

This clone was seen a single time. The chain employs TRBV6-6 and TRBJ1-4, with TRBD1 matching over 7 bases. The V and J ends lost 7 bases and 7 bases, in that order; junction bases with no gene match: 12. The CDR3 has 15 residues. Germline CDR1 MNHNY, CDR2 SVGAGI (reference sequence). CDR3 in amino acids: CASNLQGSRSEKLFF. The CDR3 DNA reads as TGTGCCAGCAACCTACAGGGGAGCCGGAGTGAAAAACTGTTTTTT.

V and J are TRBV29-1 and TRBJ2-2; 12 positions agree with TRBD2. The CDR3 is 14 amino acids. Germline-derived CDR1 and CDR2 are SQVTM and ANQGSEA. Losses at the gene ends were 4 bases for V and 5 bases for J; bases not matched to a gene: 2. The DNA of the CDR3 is TGCAGCGTTGTAGGGACTAGCGGGACCGGGGAGCTGTTTTTT. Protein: CSVVGTSGTGELFF.

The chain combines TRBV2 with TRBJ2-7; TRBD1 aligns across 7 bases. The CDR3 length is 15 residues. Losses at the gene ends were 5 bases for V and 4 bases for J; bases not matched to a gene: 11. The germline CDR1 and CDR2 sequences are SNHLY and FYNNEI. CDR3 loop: CASSLDRSNPYEQYF. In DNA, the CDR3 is TGTGCCAGCAGTTTGGACAGGTCCAACCCGTACGAGCAGTACTTC.

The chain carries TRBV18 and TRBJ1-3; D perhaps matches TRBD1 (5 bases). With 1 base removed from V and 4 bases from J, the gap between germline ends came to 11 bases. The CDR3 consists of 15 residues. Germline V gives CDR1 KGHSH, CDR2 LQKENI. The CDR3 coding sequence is TGTGCCAGCTCACCACTCAGGGAACCGGGAAACACCATATATTTT. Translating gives CASSPLREPGNTIYF.

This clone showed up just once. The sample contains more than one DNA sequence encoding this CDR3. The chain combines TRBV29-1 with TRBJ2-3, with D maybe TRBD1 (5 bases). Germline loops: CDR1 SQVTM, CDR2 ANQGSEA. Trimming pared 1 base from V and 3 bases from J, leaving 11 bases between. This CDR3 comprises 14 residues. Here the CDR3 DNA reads TGCAGCGTTGAAGGGCAGGGTCGGACAGATACGCAGTATTTT. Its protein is CSVEGQGRTDTQYF.

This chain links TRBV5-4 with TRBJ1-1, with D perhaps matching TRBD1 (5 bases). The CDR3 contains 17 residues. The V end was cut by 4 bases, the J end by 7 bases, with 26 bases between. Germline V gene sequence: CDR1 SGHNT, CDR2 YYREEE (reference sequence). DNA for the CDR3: TGTGCCAGCAGCCCCGCCCGGGGGGAGCGATATGGCCTTGAAGCTTTCTTT. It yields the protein CASSPARGERYGLEAFF.

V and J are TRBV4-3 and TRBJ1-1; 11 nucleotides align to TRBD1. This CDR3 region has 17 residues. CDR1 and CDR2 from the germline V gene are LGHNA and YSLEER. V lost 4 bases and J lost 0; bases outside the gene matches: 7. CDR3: CASSPDRGRGLNTEAFF. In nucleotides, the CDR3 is TGCGCCAGCAGCCCGGACAGGGGGCGCGGGTTGAACACTGAAGCTTTCTTT.

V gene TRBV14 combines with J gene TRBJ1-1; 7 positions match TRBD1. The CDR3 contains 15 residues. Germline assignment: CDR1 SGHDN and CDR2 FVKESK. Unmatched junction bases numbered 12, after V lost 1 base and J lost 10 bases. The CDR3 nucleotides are TGTGCCAGCAGCCAAGTGGACAGGTTTTCGGTTCGAGCTTTCTTT. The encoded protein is CASSQVDRFSVRAFF. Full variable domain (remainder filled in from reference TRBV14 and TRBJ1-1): EAGVTQFPSHSVIEKGQTVTLRCDPISGHDNLYWYRRVMGKEIKFLLHFVKESKQDESGMPNNRFLAERTGGTYSTLKVQPAELEDSGVYFCASSQVDRFSVRAFFGQGTRLTVV.

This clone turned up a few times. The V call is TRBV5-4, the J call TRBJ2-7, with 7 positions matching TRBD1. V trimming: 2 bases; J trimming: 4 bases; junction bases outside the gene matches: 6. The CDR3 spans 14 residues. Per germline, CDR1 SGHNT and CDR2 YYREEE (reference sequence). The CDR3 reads CASSLGGQGYEQYF. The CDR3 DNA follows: TGTGCCAGCAGCTTAGGGGGCCAGGGGTACGAGCAGTACTTC.

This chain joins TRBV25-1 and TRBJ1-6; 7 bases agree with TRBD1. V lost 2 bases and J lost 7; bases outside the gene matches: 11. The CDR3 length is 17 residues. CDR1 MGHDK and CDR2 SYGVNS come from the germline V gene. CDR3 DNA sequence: TGTGCCAGCAGTGAACCACTTTCGTCAGGGGGGAATTCACCCCTCCACTTT. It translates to CASSEPLSSGGNSPLHF.

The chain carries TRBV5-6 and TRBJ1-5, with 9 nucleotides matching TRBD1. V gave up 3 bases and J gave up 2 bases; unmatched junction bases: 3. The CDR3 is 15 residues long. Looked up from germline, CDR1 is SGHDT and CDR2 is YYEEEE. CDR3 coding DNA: TGTGCCAGCAGCTCCCGGGACAGGGGCAATCAGCCCCAGCATTTT. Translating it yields CASSSRDRGNQPQHF.

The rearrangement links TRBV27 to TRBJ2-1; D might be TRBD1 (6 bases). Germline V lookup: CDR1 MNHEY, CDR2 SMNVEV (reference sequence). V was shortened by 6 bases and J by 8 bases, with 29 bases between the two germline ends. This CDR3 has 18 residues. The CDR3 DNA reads TGTGCCAGCAGCTTTAGGGCAAGATGGGGGCTTAGTACGGATGAGCAGTTCTTC. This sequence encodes CASSFRARWGLSTDEQFF.

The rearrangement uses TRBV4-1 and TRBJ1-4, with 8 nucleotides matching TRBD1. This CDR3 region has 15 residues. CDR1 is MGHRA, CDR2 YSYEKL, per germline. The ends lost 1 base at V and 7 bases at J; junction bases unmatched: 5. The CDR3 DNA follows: TGCGCCAGCAGCCAAGTGACAGGGGTGTCTGAAAAACTGTTTTTT. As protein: CASSQVTGVSEKLFF.

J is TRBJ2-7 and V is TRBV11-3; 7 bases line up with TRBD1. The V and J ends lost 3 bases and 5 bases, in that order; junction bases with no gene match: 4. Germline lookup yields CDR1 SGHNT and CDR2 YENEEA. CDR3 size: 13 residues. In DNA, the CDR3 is TGTGCCAGCAGCTTGACAGGGAGCCACGAGCAGTACTTC. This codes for CASSLTGSHEQYF.

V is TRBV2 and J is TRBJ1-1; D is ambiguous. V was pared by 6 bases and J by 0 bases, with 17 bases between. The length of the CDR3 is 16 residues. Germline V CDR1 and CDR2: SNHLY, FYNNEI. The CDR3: CASSGWGRGMNTEAFF. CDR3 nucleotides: TGTGCCAGCAGCGGTTGGGGTAGAGGGATGAACACTGAAGCTTTCTTT.

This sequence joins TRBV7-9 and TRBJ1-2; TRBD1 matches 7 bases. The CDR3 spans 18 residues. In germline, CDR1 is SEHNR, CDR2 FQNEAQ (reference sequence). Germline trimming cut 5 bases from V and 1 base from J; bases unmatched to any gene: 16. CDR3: CASSAPWQGEPFNYGYTF. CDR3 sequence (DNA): TGTGCCAGCAGCGCACCTTGGCAGGGGGAACCTTTTAACTATGGCTACACCTTC.

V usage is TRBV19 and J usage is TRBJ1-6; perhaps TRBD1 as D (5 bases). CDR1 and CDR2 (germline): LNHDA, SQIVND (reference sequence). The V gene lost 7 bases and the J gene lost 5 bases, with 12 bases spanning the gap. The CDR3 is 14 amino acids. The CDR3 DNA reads TGTGCCAGTAAGAAGACAGAAAATAATTCACCCCTCCACTTT. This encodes CASKKTENNSPLHF.